These 12 T cell receptor beta chains were sequenced from one sample in a study of cytomegalovirus exposure and HLA in healthy donors. PCR involved 60 Vbeta and 13 Jbeta primers. Repertoires were generated with immunoSEQ multiplex PCR, while TCRdb's copy carries only in-frame clones and drops some. The sample records about 140,000 clones, more than 70% being singletons. Material: PBMCs. These receptors were obtained from a woman in her forties or fifties in good health and CMV-seronegative.

The rearrangement joins TRBV10-1 to TRBJ1-2; 10 bases match TRBD1. The V and J ends lost 0 bases and 7 bases, in that order; junction bases with no gene match: 5. The CDR3 loop spans 15 amino acids. In germline, CDR1 is WNHNN, CDR2 SYGVQD (reference sequence). The CDR3 spells CASSESTGGFGGYTF. The CDR3 region has the DNA TGCGCCAGCAGTGAGTCGACAGGGGGCTTTGGTGGCTACACCTTC.

This clone was detected a few times. Other DNA sequences of this sample code for an identical CDR3. The chain links TRBV5-1 to TRBJ2-7; TRBD1 aligns across 8 bases. V was clipped by 0 bases and J by 4 bases; unmatched bases: 3. Germline V gene sequence: CDR1 SGHRS, CDR2 YFSETQ. This CDR3 spans 14 amino acids. CDR3 DNA: TGCGCCAGCAGCTTGGAGGGACAGGATTACGAGCAGTACTTC. It is translated as CASSLEGQDYEQYF.

This clone was observed a single time. The CDR3 bases are TGTGCCAGCAGTGCAGGGACAGCCCCGATTTCACCCCTCCACTTT. Its protein product is CASSAGTAPISPLHF. The chain links TRBV6-4 to TRBJ1-6, with TRBD1 matching over 7 bases. Trimming removed 4 bases from V and 9 bases from J; junction bases left unmatched: 9. Germline CDR1 reads MRHNA; CDR2 reads SNTAGT. This CDR3 is built from 15 residues.

The chain employs TRBV7-8 and TRBJ1-1, with D maybe TRBD1 (6 bases). Per the germline V gene, CDR1 is SGHVS and CDR2 is FQNEAQ. The V end lost 3 bases, the J end lost 3 bases, and 8 bases lay between the germline ends. This CDR3 comprises 13 residues. CDR3 nucleotides: TGTGCCAGCAGCTTGTCAGGGGACACTGAAGCTTTCTTT. It encodes CASSLSGDTEAFF.

The sample holds a few counts of this clone. This rearrangement joins TRBV5-1 to TRBJ2-5; tentative D call: TRBD1 (5 bases). The V end was cut by 0 bases, the J end by 5 bases, with 14 bases between. The CDR3 is 15 amino acids. Per germline, CDR1 SGHRS and CDR2 YFSETQ. CDR3 in amino acids: CASSLDQGLRETQYF. The DNA for the CDR3 is TGCGCCAGCAGCTTGGATCAGGGTCTGAGGGAGACCCAGTACTTC. The entire variable domain, with the rest obtained from reference TRBV5-1 and TRBJ2-5, is as follows: KAGVTQTPRYLIKTRGQQVTLSCSPISGHRSVSWYQQTPGQGLQFLFEYFSETQRNKGNFPGRFSGRQFSNSRSEMNVSTLELGDSALYLCASSLDQGLRETQYFGPGTRLLVL.

The gene calls are TRBV10-2 and TRBJ2-2; 8 bases line up with TRBD2. The CDR3 is 19 residues long. The V segment lost 0 bases and the J segment 2 bases; nucleotides outside the gene matches: 11. Germline V lookup: CDR1 WSHSY, CDR2 SAAADI. CDR3 loop: CASSESGKRGSANTGELFF. CDR3 DNA sequence: TGCGCCAGCAGTGAGTCAGGGAAGCGGGGGAGTGCAAACACCGGGGAGCTGTTTTTT.

The CDR3 nucleotides read TGTGCCAGCTCACCATTGGGAGGGACGGGGGCCTCCCAAGAGACCCAGTACTTC. It codes for CASSPLGGTGASQETQYF. The chain employs TRBV18 and TRBJ2-5, with D possibly being TRBD2 (7 bases). The CDR3 runs 18 residues. Trimming took off 2 bases at V and 1 base at J, with 20 bases between the two ends. Looked up from germline, CDR1 is KGHSH and CDR2 is LQKENI. Full variable domain (missing parts from reference TRBV18 and TRBJ2-5): NAGVMQNPRHLVRRRGQEARLRCSPMKGHSHVYWYRQLPEEGLKFMVYLQKENIIDESGMPKERFSAEFPKEGPSILRIQQVVRGDSAAYFCASSPLGGTGASQETQYFGPGTRLLVL.

The V call is TRBV5-8, the J call TRBJ2-3; D gene uncertain. V was trimmed by 4 bases and J by 13 bases, leaving 13 bases between them. CDR3 size: 11 residues. From germline, CDR1 is SGHTS and CDR2 YDEGEE. This CDR3 is CASSTGPSEYF. The CDR3 DNA follows: TGTGCCAGCAGCACGGGTCCCTCGGAGTATTTT.

In this sample, this clone turned up once. This chain joins TRBV10-3 and TRBJ2-2; 7 bases are a match to TRBD2. Trimming cost V 10 bases and J 6 bases; bases outside gene matches: 11. Germline values: CDR1 ENHRY, CDR2 SYGVKD. This CDR3 comprises 14 residues. CDR3 DNA: TGTGCCACCGAGATGGGGGGGTCACCCGGGGAGCTGTTTTTT. This gives the protein CATEMGGSPGELFF.

The rearrangement uses TRBV2 and TRBJ1-1, with no clear D. There are 13 residues in the CDR3. The germline CDR1 and CDR2 sequences are SNHLY and FYNNEI. Trimming took off 6 bases at V and 1 base at J, with 9 bases between the two ends. This CDR3 is CASSIEANTEAFF. The CDR3 DNA reads as TGTGCCAGCAGCATCGAGGCGAACACTGAAGCTTTCTTT.

The chain carries TRBV4-1 and TRBJ1-5; D ambiguous. The CDR3 is 13 residues long. Trimming took 0 bases from V and 6 from J, leaving 6 bases between them. CDR1 and CDR2 (germline): MGHRA, YSYEKL. The CDR3 coding sequence is TGCGCCAGCAGCCAAGACTGGAGTCAGCCCCAGCATTTT. As protein: CASSQDWSQPQHF.

The chain recombines TRBV7-3 with TRBJ2-3; 9 bases agree with TRBD2. The germline V gene encodes CDR1 SGHTA and CDR2 FQGTGA. V lost 1 base, J lost 2 bases, and 1 base stayed unmatched. The length of the CDR3 is 15 residues. In DNA form, the CDR3 reads TGTGCCAGCAGCTTAATAGCGGGGGTCACAGATACGCAGTATTTT. It is translated as CASSLIAGVTDTQYF.